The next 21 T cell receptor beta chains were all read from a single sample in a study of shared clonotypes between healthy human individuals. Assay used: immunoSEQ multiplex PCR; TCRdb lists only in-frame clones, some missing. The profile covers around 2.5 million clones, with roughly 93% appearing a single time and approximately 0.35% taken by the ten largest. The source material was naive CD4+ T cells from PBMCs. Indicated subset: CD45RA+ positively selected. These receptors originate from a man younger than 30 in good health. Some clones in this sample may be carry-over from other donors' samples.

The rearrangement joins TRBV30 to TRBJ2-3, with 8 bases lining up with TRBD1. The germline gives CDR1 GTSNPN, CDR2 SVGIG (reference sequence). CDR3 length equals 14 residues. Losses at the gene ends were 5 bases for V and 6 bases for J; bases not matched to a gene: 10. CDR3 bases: TGTGCCTGGCGGCGGGCAGGGGGCTCGGATACGCAGTATTTT. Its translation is CAWRRAGGSDTQYF.

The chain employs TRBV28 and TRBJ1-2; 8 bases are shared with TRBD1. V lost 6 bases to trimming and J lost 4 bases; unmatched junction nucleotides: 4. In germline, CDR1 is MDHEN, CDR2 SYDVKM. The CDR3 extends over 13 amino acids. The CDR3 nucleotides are TGTGCCAGCAGACCTACAGGGGGCTATGGCTACACCTTC. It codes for CASRPTGGYGYTF.

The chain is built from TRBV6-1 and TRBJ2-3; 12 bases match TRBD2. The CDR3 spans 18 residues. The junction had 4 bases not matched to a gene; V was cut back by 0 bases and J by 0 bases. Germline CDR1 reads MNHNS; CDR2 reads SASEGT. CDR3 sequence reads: CASSEAPLAGGSTDTQYF. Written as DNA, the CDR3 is TGTGCCAGCAGTGAAGCCCCACTAGCGGGAGGCAGCACAGATACGCAGTATTTT.

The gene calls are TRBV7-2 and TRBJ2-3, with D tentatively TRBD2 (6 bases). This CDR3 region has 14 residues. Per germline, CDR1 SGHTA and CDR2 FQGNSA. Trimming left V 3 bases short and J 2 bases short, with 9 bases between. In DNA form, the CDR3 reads TGTGCCAGCAGCTTCAGCGGGTTCACAGATACGCAGTATTTT. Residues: CASSFSGFTDTQYF.

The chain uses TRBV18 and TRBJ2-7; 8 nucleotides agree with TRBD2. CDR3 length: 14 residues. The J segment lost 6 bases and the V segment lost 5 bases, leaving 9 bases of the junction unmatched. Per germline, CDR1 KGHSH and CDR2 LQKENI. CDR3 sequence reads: CASSSQVGRGEQYF. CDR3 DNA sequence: TGTGCCAGCTCATCCCAGGTCGGGAGGGGCGAGCAGTACTTC.

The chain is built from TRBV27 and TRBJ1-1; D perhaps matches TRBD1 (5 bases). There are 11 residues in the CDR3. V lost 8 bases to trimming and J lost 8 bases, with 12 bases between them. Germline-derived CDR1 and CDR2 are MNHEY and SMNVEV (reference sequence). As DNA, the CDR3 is TGTGCCAGCGGGGACTACAGAGAAGCTTTCTTT. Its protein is CASGDYREAFF.

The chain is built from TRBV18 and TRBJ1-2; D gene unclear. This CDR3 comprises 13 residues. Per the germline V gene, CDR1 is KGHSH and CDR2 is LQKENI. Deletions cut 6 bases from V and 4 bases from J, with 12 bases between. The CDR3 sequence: CASSQKAGYGYTF. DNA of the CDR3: TGTGCCAGCTCCCAAAAGGCGGGCTATGGCTACACCTTC.

The CDR3 region is CASSDRSHYGYTF. CDR3 bases: TGTGCCAGCAGTGACAGGAGCCACTATGGCTACACCTTC. The chain joins TRBV2 to TRBJ1-2; no firm D call. Trimming stripped 3 bases from V and 3 bases from J, with 8 bases between. Germline assignment: CDR1 SNHLY and CDR2 FYNNEI. The CDR3 runs 13 residues.

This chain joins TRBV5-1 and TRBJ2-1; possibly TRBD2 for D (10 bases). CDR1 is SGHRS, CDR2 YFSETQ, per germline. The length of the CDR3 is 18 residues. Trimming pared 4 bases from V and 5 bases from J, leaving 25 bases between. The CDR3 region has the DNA TGCGCCAGCAGCACGGGACAGGGTCAGGGACTAGCGAACAATGAGCAGTTCTTC. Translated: CASSTGQGQGLANNEQFF.

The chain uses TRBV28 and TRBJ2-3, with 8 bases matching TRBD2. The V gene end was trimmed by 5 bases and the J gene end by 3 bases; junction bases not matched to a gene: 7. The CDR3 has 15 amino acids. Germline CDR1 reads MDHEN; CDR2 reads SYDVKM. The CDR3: CASSLFSGSTDTQYF. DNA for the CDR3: TGTGCCAGCAGTCTCTTCAGCGGGAGTACAGATACGCAGTATTTT.

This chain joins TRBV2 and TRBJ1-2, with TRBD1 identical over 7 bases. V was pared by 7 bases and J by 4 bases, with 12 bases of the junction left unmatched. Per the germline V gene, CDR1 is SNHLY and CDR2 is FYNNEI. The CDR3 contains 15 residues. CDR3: CASIPQGVGIYGYTF. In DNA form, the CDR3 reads TGTGCCAGCATCCCGCAGGGGGTGGGGATCTATGGCTACACCTTC. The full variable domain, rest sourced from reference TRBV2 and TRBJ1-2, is EPEVTQTPSHQVTQMGQEVILRCVPISNHLYFYWYRQILGQKVEFLVSFYNNEISEKSEIFDDQFSVERPDGSNFTLKIRSTKLEDSAMYFCASIPQGVGIYGYTFGSGTRLTVV.

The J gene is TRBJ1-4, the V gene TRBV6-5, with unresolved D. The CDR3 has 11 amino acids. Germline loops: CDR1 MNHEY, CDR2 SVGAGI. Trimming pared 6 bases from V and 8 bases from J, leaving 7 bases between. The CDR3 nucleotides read TGTGCCAGCAGCCCCGGGGAAAAACTGTTTTTT. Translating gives CASSPGEKLFF.

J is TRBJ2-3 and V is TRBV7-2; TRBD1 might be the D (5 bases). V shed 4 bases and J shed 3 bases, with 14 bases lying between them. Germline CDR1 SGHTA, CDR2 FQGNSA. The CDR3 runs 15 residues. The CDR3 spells CASSSQGYRTDTQYF. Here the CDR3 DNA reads TGTGCCAGCAGCTCCCAGGGCTACAGGACAGATACGCAGTATTTT. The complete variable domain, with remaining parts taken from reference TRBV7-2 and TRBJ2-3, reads GAGVSQSPSNKVTEKGKDVELRCDPISGHTALYWYRQSLGQGLEFLIYFQGNSAPDKSGLPSDRFSAERTGGSVSTLTIQRTQQEDSAVYLCASSSQGYRTDTQYFGPGTRLTVL.

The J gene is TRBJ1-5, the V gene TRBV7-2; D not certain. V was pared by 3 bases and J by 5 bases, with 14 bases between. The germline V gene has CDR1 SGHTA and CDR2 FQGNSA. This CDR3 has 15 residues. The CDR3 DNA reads TGTGCCAGCAGCTTCGCGGGGTATAGAGATCAGCCCCAGCATTTT. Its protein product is CASSFAGYRDQPQHF.

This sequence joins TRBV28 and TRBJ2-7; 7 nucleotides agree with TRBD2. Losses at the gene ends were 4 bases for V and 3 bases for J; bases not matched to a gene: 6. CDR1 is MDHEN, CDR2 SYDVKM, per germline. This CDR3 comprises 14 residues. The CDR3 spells CASSSGTTDYEQYF. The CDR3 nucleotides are TGTGCCAGCAGTTCCGGGACTACCGACTACGAGCAGTACTTC.

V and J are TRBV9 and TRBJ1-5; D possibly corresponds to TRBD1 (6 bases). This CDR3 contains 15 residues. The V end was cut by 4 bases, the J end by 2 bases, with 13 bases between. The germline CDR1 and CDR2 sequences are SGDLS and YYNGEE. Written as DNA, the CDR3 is TGTGCCAGCAGCCCGAGTGGGGGGCGCAATCAGCCCCAGCATTTT. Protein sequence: CASSPSGGRNQPQHF. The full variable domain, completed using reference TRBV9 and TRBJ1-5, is DSGVTQTPKHLITATGQRVTLRCSPRSGDLSVYWYQQSLDQGLQFLIQYYNGEERAKGNILERFSAQQFPDLHSELNLSSLELGDSALYFCASSPSGGRNQPQHFGDGTRLSIL.

CDR3 nucleotide sequence: TGTGCCAGCAGGAGGGACAGCAACACCGGGGAGCTGTTTTTT. Amino acid sequence: CASRRDSNTGELFF. The chain links TRBV2 to TRBJ2-2; 7 bases are shared with TRBD1. Germline assignment: CDR1 SNHLY and CDR2 FYNNEI. V dropped 6 bases and J dropped 2; count of bases not matched to a gene: 3. The length of the CDR3 is 14 residues.

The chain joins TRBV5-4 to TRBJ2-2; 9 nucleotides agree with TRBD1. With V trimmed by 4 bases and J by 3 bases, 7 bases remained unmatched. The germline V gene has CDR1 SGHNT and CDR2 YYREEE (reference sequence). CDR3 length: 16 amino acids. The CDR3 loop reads CASSTRTGVDTGELFF. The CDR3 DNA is TGTGCCAGCAGCACCAGGACAGGGGTTGACACCGGGGAGCTGTTTTTT.

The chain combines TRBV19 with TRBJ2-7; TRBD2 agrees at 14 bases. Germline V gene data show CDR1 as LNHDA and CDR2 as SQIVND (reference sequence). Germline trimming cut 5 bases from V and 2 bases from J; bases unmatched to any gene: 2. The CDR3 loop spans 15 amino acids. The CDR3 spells CASSLTSGRAYEQYF. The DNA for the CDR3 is TGTGCCAGTAGTCTGACTAGCGGGAGGGCCTACGAGCAGTACTTC.

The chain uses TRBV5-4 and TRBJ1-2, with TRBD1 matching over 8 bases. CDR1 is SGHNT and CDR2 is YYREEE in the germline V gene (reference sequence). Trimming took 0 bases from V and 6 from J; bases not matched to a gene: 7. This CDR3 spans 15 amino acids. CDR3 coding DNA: TGTGCCAGCAGCTTGGTCGCCGGGACAGGTGATGGCTACACCTTC. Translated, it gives CASSLVAGTGDGYTF.

CDR3 sequence: CASSKVSYGTYEQYF. The CDR3 nucleotides are TGTGCCAGCAGCAAGGTTTCATACGGGACCTACGAGCAGTACTTC. This sequence joins TRBV21-1 and TRBJ2-7; the table's D gene call, TRBD2, was not cross checked with the DNA. TRBV21-1 is assigned pseudogene status. This CDR3 is built from 15 residues.